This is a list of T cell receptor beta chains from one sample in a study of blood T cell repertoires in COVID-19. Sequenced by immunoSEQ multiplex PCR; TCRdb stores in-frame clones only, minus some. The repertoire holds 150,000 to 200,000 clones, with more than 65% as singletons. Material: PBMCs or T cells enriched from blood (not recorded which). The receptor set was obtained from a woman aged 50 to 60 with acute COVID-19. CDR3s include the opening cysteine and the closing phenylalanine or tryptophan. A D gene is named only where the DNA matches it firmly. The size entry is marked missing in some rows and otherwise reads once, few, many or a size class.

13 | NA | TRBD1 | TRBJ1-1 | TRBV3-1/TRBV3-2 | TGTGCCACCCACTCAGGGGGGAACACTGAAGCTTTCTTT | CATHSGGNTEAFF
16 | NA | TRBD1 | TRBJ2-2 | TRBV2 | TGTGCCACCATGCAGATAGGGACAGAGAACACCGGGGAGCTGTTTTTT | CATMQIGTENTGELFF
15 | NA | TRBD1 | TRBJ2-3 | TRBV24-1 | TGTGCCACCAGTGACCTCGGACAGGGACTTGGAGCGCAGTATTTT | CATSDLGQGLGAQYF
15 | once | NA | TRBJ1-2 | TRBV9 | TGTGCCAGCAGCGTAGCCTCCCCGTTCAACTATGGCTACACCTTC | CASSVASPFNYGYTF
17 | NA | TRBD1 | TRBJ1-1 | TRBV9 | TGTGCCAGCAGCTGGTCGGACAGGAGCGGCGCAGGGACTGAAGCTTTCTTT | CASSWSDRSGAGTEAFF
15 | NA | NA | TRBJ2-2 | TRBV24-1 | TGTGCCACCAGTGATTCAAGACTGCGAACCGGGGAGCTGTTTTTT | CATSDSRLRTGELFF
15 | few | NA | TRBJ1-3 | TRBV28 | TGTGCCAGCAGTCCCTTGGTGGGGGGAATGAGGACCATATATTTT | CASSPLVGGMRTIYF
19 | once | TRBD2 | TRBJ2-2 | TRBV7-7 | TGTGCCACCACGGCGACAGTTAATAGCGGGGGGACAGCCACCGGGGAGCTGTTTTTT | CATTATVNSGGTATGELFF
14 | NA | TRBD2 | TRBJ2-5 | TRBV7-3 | TGTGCCAGCAGCCCCTCAGGGCGGGGGGAGACCCAGTACTTC | CASSPSGRGETQYF
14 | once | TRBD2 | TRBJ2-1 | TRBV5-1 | TGCGCCAGCAGCCGGGGCGGACTAGCGGGTGAGCAGTTCTTC | CASSRGGLAGEQFF
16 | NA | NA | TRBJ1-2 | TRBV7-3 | TGTGCCAGCAGCTTAAGTGCAGGTGGTAGTAACTATGGCTACACCTTC | CASSLSAGGSNYGYTF
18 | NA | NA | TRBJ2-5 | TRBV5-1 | TGCGCCAGTGCGGTGCGTTCTGTAGGCCAGGGGATGGGAGAGACCCAGTACTTC | CASAVRSVGQGMGETQYF
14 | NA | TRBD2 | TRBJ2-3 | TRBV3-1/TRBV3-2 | TGTGCCAGCGGTAGGAGCGGGGGGACAGATACGCAGTATTTT | CASGRSGGTDTQYF
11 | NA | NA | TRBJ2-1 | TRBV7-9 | TGTGCCAGCAGCTTACCGGGGGAGCAGTTCTTC | CASSLPGEQFF
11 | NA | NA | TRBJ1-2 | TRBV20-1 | TGCAGTGCTCTAGGGGGCTATGGCTACACCTTC | CSALGGYGYTF
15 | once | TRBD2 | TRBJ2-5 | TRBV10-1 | TGCGCCAGCAGTGAGTCTAGGGGACTAGCAGAGACCCAGTACTTC | CASSESRGLAETQYF
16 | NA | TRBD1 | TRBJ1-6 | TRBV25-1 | TGTGCCAGCAGTGCCTATCCGGGACAGCATAATTCACCCCTCCACTTT | CASSAYPGQHNSPLHF
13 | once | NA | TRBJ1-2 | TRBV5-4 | TGTGCCAGCAGCTTGAAGGGCGGGCATGGCTACACCTTC | CASSLKGGHGYTF
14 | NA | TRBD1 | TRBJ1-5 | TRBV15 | TGTGCCACCAGCAAACAGGGGGCAAGGCAGCCCCAGCATTTT | CATSKQGARQPQHF
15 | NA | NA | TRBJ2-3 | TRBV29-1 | TGCAGCGTTAACCGGGACACCACTAGCACAGATACGCAGTATTTT | CSVNRDTTSTDTQYF
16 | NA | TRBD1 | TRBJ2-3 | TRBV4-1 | TGCGCCAGCAGCCTCGCCGGGACAGGTGGCACAGATACGCAGTATTTT | CASSLAGTGGTDTQYF
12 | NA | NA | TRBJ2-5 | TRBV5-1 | TGCGCCAGCAGCTTGATTGAGAAGACCCAGTACTTC | CASSLIEKTQYF
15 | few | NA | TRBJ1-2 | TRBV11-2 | TGTGCCAGCAGCTTAGAATTGGGCGCGTCGTATGGCTACACCTTC | CASSLELGASYGYTF
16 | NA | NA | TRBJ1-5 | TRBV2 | TGTGCCAGCAGTGAAGGGCTGACAGGTGGCAATCAGCCCCAGCATTTT | CASSEGLTGGNQPQHF
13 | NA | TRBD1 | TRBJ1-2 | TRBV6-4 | TGTGCCAGCAGGCCCGGACAGGGGGATGGCTACACCTTC | CASRPGQGDGYTF
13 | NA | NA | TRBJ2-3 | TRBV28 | TGTGCCAGCAGTTCCCCAACAGGGGATACGCAGTATTTT | CASSSPTGDTQYF
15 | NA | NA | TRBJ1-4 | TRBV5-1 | TGCGCCAGCAGCTTGGAGCGCAGGGAATATGAAAAACTGTTTTTT | CASSLERREYEKLFF
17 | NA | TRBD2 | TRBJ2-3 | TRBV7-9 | TGTGCCAGCAGCTTAGACGGGACTAGCGGGGGAGGGGATACGCAGTATTTT | CASSLDGTSGGGDTQYF
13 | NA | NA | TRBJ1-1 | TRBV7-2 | TGTGCCAGCAGCTTAGCGACGGGGACTGAAGCTTTCTTT | CASSLATGTEAFF
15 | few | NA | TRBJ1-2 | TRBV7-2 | TGTGCCAGCAGCTTTACCTTTTCAGTGGACTATGGCTACACCTTC | CASSFTFSVDYGYTF
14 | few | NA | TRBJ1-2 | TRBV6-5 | TGTGCCAGCAGGGACAGTGGCATTAACTATGGCTACACCTTC | CASRDSGINYGYTF
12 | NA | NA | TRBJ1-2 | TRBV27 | TGTGCCAGTCACCGGTCTAACTATGGCTACACCTTC | CASHRSNYGYTF
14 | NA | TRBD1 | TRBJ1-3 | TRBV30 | TGTGCCTGGAGTGTACACAGGGGAAGAAACACCATATATTTT | CAWSVHRGRNTIYF
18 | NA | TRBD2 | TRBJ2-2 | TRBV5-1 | TGCGCCAGCAGCTTGACTGGACTAGCGGGGGCGAACACCGGGGAGCTGTTTTTT | CASSLTGLAGANTGELFF
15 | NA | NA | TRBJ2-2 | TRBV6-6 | TGTGCCAGCAGTTACTCCGGCGGAAACACCGGGGAGCTGTTTTTT | CASSYSGGNTGELFF
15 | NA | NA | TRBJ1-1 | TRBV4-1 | TGCGCCAGCAGCCTAACAGGGTCTCCGAACACTGAAGCTTTCTTT | CASSLTGSPNTEAFF
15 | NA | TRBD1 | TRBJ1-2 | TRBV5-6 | TGTGCCAGCAGCCTGAGGGGCGGGACAGGGGTAGGCTACACCTTC | CASSLRGGTGVGYTF
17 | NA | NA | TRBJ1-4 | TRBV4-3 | TGCGCCAGCAGCCAAGGGGCGGGGCCGCGGAGGGGTGAAAAACTGTTTTTT | CASSQGAGPRRGEKLFF
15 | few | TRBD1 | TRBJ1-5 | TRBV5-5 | TGTGCCAGCAGCTTGCGACAGGGGGATAATCAGCCCCAGCATTTT | CASSLRQGDNQPQHF
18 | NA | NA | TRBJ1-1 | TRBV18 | TGTGCCAGCTCACCTCTACCCCGGCCGACGAGGGAGTTCACTGAAGCTTTCTTT | CASSPLPRPTREFTEAFF
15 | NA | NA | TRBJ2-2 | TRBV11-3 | TGTGCCAGCAGCCTCTCCGGGACATCCACCGGGGAGCTGTTTTTT | CASSLSGTSTGELFF
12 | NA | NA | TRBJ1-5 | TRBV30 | TGTGCCTGGGGGGGCTGGAATCAGCCCCAGCATTTT | CAWGGWNQPQHF
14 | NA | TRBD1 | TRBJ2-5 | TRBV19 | TGTGCCAGTAGTTGGGACAGAACTCAAGAGACCCAGTACTTC | CASSWDRTQETQYF
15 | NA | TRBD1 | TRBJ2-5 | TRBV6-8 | TGTGCCAGCAGTTACCGGGACAGGAACCAAGAGACCCAGTACTTC | CASSYRDRNQETQYF
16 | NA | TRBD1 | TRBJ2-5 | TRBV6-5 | TGTGCCAGCAGTTACGGTGCAGGGGGCTCTGGAGAGACCCAGTACTTC | CASSYGAGGSGETQYF
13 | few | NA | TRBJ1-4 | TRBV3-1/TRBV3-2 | TGTGCCAGCAGCCATATGAGAGCAGAAAAACTGTTTTTT | CASSHMRAEKLFF
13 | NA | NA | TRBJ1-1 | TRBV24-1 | TGTGCCACCAGTGATACAGGGCTCGCTGAAGCTTTCTTT | CATSDTGLAEAFF
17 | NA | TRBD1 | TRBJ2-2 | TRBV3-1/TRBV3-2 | TGTGCCAGCAGCCTACCAACCGGGACAGTGAACACCGGGGAGCTGTTTTTT | CASSLPTGTVNTGELFF
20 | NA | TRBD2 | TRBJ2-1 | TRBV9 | TGTGCCAGCAGCGTACCCACGGGACTAGCGGGGGCAAGCTCCTACAATGAGCAGTTCTTC | CASSVPTGLAGASSYNEQFF
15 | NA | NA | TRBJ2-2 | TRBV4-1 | TGCGCCAGCAGCCAAGATATATGGGCAGCCGGGGAGCTGTTTTTT | CASSQDIWAAGELFF
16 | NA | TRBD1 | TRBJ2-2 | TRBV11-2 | TGTGCCAGCAGCTCCCGGACAGGTGGGGGCACCGGGGAGCTGTTTTTT | CASSSRTGGGTGELFF